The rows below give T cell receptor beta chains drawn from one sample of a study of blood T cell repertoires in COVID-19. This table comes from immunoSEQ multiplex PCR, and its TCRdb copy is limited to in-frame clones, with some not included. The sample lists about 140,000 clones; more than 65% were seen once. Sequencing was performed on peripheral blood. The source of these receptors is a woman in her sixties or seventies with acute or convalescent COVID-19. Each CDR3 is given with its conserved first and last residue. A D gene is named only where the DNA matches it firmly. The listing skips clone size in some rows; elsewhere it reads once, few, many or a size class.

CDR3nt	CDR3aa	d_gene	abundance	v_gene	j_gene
TGTGCCAGCAGTAGCGGGAGATCCTACAATGAGCAGTTCTTC	CASSSGRSYNEQFF	TRBD2	.	TRBV28	TRBJ2-1
TGCAGCGTCAGGGGGACGGGCAATCAGCCCCAGCATTTT	CSVRGTGNQPQHF	TRBD1	.	TRBV29-1	TRBJ1-5
TGTGCCAGCTCACAGTCTATGAGTTCTGGAAACACCATATATTTT	CASSQSMSSGNTIYF	.	.	TRBV18	TRBJ1-3
TGTGCCAGCAGTTTATTTCTAGCGGGAGCCAAGTACGAGCAGTACTTC	CASSLFLAGAKYEQYF	TRBD2	once	TRBV28	TRBJ2-7
TGTGCCAGCAGCAAATGGGAGACTAGCGGGACCTACGAGCAGTACTTC	CASSKWETSGTYEQYF	.	.	TRBV21-1	TRBJ2-7
TGTGCCAGCAGCTTCGACAGGGACAATCAGCCCCAGCATTTT	CASSFDRDNQPQHF	TRBD1	few	TRBV7-8	TRBJ1-5
TGTGCCTGGAGCAGGGGCCACAACAATCAGCCCCAGCATTTT	CAWSRGHNNQPQHF	.	.	TRBV30	TRBJ1-5
TGTGCCAGCAGTATCGACAAAGTGACTGAAGCTTTCTTT	CASSIDKVTEAFF	.	.	TRBV27	TRBJ1-1
TGTGCCAGCAGCAGCGGGACCTCGAGGTTC	CASSSGTSRF	TRBD2	.	TRBV2	TRBJ2-7
TGTGCCAGCAGCTTGGTAGGACAGGGAACAGATACGCAGTATTTT	CASSLVGQGTDTQYF	TRBD1	.	TRBV7-3	TRBJ2-3